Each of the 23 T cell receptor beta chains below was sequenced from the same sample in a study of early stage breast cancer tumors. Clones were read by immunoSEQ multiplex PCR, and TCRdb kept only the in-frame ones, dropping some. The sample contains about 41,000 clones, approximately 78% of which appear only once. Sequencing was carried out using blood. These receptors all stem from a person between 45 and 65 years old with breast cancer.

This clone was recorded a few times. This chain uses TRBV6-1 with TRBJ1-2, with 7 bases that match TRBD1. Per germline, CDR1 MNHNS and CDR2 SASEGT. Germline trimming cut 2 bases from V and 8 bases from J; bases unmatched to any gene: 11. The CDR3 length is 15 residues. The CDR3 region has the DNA TGTGCCAGCAGTGAACCCTTAGACAGGGCTAGAGGCTACACCTTC. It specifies CASSEPLDRARGYTF.

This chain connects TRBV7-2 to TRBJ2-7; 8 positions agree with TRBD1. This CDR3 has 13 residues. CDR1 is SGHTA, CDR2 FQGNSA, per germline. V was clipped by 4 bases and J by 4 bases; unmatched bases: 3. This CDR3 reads CASSWRQGYEQYF. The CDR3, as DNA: TGTGCCAGCAGCTGGCGACAGGGGTACGAGCAGTACTTC. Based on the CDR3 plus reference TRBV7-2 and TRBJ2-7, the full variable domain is GAGVSQSPSNKVTEKGKDVELRCDPISGHTALYWYRQSLGQGLEFLIYFQGNSAPDKSGLPSDRFSAERTGGSVSTLTIQRTQQEDSAVYLCASSWRQGYEQYFGPGTRLTVT.

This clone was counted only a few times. CDR3 loop: CASSVRVLVAEAFF. The CDR3 DNA follows: TGTGCCAGCAGCGTGAGGGTCCTTGTTGCTGAAGCTTTCTTT. This chain uses TRBV11-2 with TRBJ1-1, with D unclear. In germline, CDR1 is SGHAT, CDR2 FQNNGV. V gave up 5 bases and J gave up 6 bases, with 16 bases separating them. This CDR3 is built from 14 residues. Full variable domain (remainder filled in from reference TRBV11-2 and TRBJ1-1): EAGVAQSPRYKIIEKRQSVAFWCNPISGHATLYWYQQILGQGPKLLIQFQNNGVVDDSQLPKDRFSAERLKGVDSTLKIQPAKLEDSAVYLCASSVRVLVAEAFFGQGTRLTVV.

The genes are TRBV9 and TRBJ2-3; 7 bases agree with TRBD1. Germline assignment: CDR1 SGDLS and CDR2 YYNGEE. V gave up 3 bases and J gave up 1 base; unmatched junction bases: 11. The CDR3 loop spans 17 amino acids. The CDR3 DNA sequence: TGTGCCAGCAGCGCCCGCGAGGGGGCGTCGGGCACAGATACGCAGTATTTT. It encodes CASSAREGASGTDTQYF. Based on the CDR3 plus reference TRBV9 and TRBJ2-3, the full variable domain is DSGVTQTPKHLITATGQRVTLRCSPRSGDLSVYWYQQSLDQGLQFLIQYYNGEERAKGNILERFSAQQFPDLHSELNLSSLELGDSALYFCASSAREGASGTDTQYFGPGTRLTVL.

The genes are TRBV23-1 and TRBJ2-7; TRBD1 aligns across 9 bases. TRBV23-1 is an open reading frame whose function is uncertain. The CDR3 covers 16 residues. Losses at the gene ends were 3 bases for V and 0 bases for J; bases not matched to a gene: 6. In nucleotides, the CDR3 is TGCGCCAGCAGTCATCAGGACAGGGGATTCTCCTACGAGCAGTACGTC. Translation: CASSHQDRGFSYEQYV.

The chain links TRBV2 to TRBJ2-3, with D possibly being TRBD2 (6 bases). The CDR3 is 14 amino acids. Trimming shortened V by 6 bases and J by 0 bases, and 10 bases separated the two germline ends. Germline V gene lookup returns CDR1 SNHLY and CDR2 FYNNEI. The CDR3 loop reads CASSSGTSTDTQYF. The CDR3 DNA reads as TGTGCCAGCAGCTCCGGGACTAGCACAGATACGCAGTATTTT.

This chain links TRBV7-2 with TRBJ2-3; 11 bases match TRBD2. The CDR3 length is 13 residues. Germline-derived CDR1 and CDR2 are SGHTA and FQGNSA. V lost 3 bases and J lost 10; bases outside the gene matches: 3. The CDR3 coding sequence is TGTGCCAGCAGCTTCACTAGCGGGGGCGCGCAGTATTTT. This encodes CASSFTSGGAQYF. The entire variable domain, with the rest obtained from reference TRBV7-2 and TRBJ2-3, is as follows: GAGVSQSPSNKVTEKGKDVELRCDPISGHTALYWYRQSLGQGLEFLIYFQGNSAPDKSGLPSDRFSAERTGGSVSTLTIQRTQQEDSAVYLCASSFTSGGAQYFGPGTRLTVL.

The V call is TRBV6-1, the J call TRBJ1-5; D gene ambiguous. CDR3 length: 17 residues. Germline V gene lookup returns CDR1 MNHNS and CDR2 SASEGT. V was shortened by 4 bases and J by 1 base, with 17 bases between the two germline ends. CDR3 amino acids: CASSGLFRRKSNQPQHF. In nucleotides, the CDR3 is TGTGCCAGCAGTGGCTTATTTCGGCGGAAGAGCAATCAGCCCCAGCATTTT.

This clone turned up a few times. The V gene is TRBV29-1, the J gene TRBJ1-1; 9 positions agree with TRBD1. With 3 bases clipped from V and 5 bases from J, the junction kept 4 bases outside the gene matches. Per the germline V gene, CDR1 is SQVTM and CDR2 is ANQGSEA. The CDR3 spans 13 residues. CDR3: CSVEGTGRTEAFF. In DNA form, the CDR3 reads TGCAGCGTTGAGGGGACAGGGAGGACTGAAGCTTTCTTT.

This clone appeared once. In DNA form, the CDR3 reads TGTGCCAGCAGCTCAGGGGGTGACTTTGAAAAACTGTTTTTT. This encodes CASSSGGDFEKLFF. The J gene is TRBJ1-4, the V gene TRBV5-4, with TRBD1 identical over 7 bases. The CDR3 has 14 residues. V was pared by 3 bases and J by 7 bases, with 6 bases of the junction left unmatched. CDR1 is SGHNT, CDR2 YYREEE, per germline (reference sequence).

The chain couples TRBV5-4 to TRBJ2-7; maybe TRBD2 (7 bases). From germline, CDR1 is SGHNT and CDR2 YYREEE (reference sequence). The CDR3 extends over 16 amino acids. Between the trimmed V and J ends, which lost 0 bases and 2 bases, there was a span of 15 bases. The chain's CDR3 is CASSLAGGGGAYEQYF. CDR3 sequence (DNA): TGTGCCAGCAGCTTGGCCGGGGGAGGGGGGGCCTACGAGCAGTACTTC.

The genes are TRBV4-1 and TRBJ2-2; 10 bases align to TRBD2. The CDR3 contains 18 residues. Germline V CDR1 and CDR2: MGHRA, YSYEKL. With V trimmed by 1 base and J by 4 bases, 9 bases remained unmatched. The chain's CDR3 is CASSQGGTSGIGTGELFF. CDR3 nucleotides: TGCGCCAGCAGCCAAGGGGGTACTAGCGGGATTGGCACCGGGGAGCTGTTTTTT.

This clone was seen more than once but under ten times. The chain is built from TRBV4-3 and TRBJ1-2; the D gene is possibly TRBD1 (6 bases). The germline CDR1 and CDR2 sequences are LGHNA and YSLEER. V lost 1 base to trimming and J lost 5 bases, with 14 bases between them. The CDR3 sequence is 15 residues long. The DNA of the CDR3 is TGCGCCAGCAGCCAAGCTGACAGGCGGACTTATGGCTACACCTTC. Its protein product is CASSQADRRTYGYTF.

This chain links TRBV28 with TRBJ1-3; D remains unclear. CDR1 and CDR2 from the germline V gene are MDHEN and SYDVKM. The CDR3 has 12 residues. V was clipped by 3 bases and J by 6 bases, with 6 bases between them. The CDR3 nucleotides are TGTGCCAGCAGTTTGATAGAAAACACCATATATTTT. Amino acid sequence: CASSLIENTIYF. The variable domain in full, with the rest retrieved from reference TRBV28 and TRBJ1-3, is DVKVTQSSRYLVKRTGEKVFLECVQDMDHENMFWYRQDPGLGLRLIYFSYDVKMKEKGDIPEGYSVSREKKERFSLILESASTNQTSMYLCASSLIENTIYFGEGSWLTVV.

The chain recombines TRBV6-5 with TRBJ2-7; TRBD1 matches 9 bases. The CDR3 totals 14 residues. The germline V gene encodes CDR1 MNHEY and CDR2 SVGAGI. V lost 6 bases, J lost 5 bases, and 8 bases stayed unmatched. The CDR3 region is CASRPAGQGNEQYF. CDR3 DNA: TGTGCCAGCAGACCCGCGGGACAGGGTAACGAGCAGTACTTC.

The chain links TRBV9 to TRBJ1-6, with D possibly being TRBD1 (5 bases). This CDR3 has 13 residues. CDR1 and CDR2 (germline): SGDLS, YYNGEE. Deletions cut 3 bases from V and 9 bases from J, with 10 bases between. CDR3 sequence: CASSGGGSSPLHF. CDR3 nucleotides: TGTGCCAGCAGCGGGGGGGGAAGTTCACCCCTCCACTTT.

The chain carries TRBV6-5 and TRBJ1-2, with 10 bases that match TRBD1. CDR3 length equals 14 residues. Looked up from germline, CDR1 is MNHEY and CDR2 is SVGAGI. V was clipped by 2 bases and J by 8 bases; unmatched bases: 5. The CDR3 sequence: CASSYPDRGTGYTF. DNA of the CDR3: TGTGCCAGCAGTTACCCGGACAGGGGGACAGGCTACACCTTC.

CDR3: CASSQAGTGNYEQYF. For the CDR3, the DNA is TGTGCCAGCAGCCAAGCGGGAACGGGGAACTACGAGCAGTACTTC. This sequence joins TRBV14 and TRBJ2-7; weak D call: TRBD2 (5 bases). V dropped 1 base and J dropped 3 bases, with 13 bases sitting between them. The CDR3 runs 15 residues. Germline V CDR1 and CDR2: SGHDN, FVKESK.

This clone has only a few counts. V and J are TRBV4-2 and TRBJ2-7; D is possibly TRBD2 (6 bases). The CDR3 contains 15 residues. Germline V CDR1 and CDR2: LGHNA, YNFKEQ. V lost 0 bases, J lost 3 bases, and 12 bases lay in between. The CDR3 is CASSQDLEGLYEQYF. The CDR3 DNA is TGTGCCAGCAGCCAAGATCTGGAGGGGCTCTACGAGCAGTACTTC.

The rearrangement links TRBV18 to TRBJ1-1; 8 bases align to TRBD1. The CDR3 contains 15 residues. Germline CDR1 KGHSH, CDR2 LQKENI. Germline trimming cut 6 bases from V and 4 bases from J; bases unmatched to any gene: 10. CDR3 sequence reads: CASSAGQGGVTEAFF. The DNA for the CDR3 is TGTGCCAGCTCCGCCGGACAGGGAGGGGTCACTGAAGCTTTCTTT.

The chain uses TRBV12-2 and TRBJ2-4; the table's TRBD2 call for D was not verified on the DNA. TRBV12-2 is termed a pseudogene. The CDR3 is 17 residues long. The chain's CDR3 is CASRQKGRVTAKNIQYF. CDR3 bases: TGTGCAAGTCGCCAGAAGGGGAGGGTGACAGCCAAAAACATTCAGTACTTC.

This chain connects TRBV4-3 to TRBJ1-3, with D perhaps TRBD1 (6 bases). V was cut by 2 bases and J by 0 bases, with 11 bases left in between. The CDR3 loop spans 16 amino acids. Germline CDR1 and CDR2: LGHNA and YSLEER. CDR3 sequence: CASSQSTGLSGNTIYF. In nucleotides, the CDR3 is TGCGCCAGCAGCCAATCGACAGGTCTCTCTGGAAACACCATATATTTT.

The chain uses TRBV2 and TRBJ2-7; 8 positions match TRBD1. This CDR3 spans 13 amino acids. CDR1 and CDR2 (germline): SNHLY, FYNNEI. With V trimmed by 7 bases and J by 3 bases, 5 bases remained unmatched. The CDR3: CASKTDRGYEQYF. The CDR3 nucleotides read TGTGCCAGCAAAACCGACAGGGGCTACGAGCAGTACTTC.